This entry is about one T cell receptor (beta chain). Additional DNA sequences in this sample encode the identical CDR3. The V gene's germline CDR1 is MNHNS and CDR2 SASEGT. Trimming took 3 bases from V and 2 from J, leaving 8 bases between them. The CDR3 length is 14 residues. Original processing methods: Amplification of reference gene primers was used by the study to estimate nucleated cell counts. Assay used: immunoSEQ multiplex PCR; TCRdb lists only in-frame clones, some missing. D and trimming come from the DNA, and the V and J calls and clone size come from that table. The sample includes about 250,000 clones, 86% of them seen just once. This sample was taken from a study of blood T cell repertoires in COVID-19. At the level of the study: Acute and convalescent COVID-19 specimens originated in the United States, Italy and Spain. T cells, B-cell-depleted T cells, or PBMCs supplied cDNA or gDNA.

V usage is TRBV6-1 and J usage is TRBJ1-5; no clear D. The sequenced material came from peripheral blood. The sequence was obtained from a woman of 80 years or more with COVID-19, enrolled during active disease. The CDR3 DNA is TGTGCCAGCAGTGAGGGCCAGGGCAATCAGCCCCAGCATTTT. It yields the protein CASSEGQGNQPQHF.